The 21 T cell receptor beta chains in this list originate from one sample, sequenced in a study of cytomegalovirus exposure and HLA in healthy donors. The data were produced by immunoSEQ multiplex PCR, yet TCRdb's version contains in-frame clones alone and is incomplete. Among 130,000 to 150,000 clones listed, approximately 89% were seen once. The specimen was PBMCs. These receptors all stem from a man younger than 35 in good health and CMV-seronegative.

The rearrangement joins TRBV27 to TRBJ2-1; possible D gene TRBD2, 6 bases. Looked up from germline, CDR1 is MNHEY and CDR2 is SMNVEV (reference sequence). V was pared by 5 bases and J by 0 bases, with 11 bases between. The CDR3 consists of 15 residues. Here the CDR3 reads CASSRLGSSYNEQFF. The CDR3 nucleotides are TGTGCCAGCAGTAGACTAGGGAGCTCCTACAATGAGCAGTTCTTC.

The rearrangement links TRBV7-2 to TRBJ2-5; 10 bases line up with TRBD2. This CDR3 region has 19 residues. Germline V gives CDR1 SGHTA, CDR2 FQGNSA. The junction had 17 bases not matched to a gene; V was cut back by 5 bases and J by 2 bases. CDR3 DNA sequence: TGTGCCAGCAGCCGAGCCCCAACACCGGGACTAGCGCTACAAGAGACCCAGTACTTC. Its protein product is CASSRAPTPGLALQETQYF.

The chain recombines TRBV9 with TRBJ2-7; D is perhaps TRBD1 (6 bases). The V and J ends lost 0 bases and 3 bases respectively, with 13 bases between them. Looked up from germline, CDR1 is SGDLS and CDR2 is YYNGEE. The CDR3 has 15 residues. The CDR3 is CASSVGGGDIYEQYF. In DNA form, the CDR3 reads TGTGCCAGCAGCGTAGGAGGGGGAGACATCTACGAGCAGTACTTC.

J is TRBJ1-5 and V is TRBV6-1, with D unclear. The V gene lost 8 bases and the J gene lost 2 bases, with 10 bases spanning the gap. The V gene's germline CDR1 is MNHNS and CDR2 SASEGT. This CDR3 region has 13 residues. The CDR3 DNA is TGTGCCAGCGCCTACCGGGGCAATCAGCCCCAGCATTTT. Its translation: CASAYRGNQPQHF.

The CDR3 region is CASSPGQGFVYEQYF. In DNA, the CDR3 is TGTGCCAGCAGCCCGGGACAGGGTTTTGTTTACGAGCAGTACTTC. The chain combines TRBV27 with TRBJ2-7, with 9 bases fitting TRBD1. V was pared by 6 bases and J by 4 bases, with 10 bases of the junction left unmatched. The CDR3 covers 15 residues. Germline CDR1 reads MNHEY; CDR2 reads SMNVEV (reference sequence).

Comments on this clone: This same CDR3 is encoded by further DNA sequences in the sample. The chain uses TRBV7-3 and TRBJ2-3, with TRBD2 matching over 13 bases. CDR3 size: 16 residues. Germline values: CDR1 SGHTA, CDR2 FQGTGA. V shed 4 bases and J 1 base; nucleotides not matched to a gene: 2. CDR3 region: CASSSGLAGGTDTQYF. CDR3 DNA sequence: TGTGCCAGCAGCTCCGGACTAGCGGGGGGCACAGATACGCAGTATTTT.

The chain is built from TRBV27 and TRBJ2-1, with D perhaps TRBD2 (6 bases). CDR3 length equals 15 residues. V shed 4 bases and J shed 9 bases, with 19 bases lying between them. Germline CDR1 and CDR2: MNHEY and SMNVEV (reference sequence). The CDR3 reads CASSYRLDGAGEQFF. Written as DNA, the CDR3 is TGTGCCAGCAGTTACCGACTAGATGGAGCTGGTGAGCAGTTCTTC.

This chain links TRBV6-5 with TRBJ2-3, with D possibly being TRBD1 (6 bases). V gave up 2 bases and J gave up 0 bases, with 9 bases separating them. Germline V gene lookup returns CDR1 MNHEY and CDR2 SVGAGI. This CDR3 region has 15 residues. The CDR3 here is CASSYNGGSTDTQYF. CDR3 coding DNA: TGTGCCAGCAGTTACAATGGGGGCAGCACAGATACGCAGTATTTT.

The chain is built from TRBV27 and TRBJ1-1; D uncertain. CDR1 MNHEY and CDR2 SMNVEV come from the germline V gene (reference sequence). There are 14 residues in the CDR3. The germline V and J ends were trimmed by 3 bases and 2 bases, with 10 bases remaining between them. CDR3 sequence (DNA): TGTGCCAGCAGTTTGAGGGAGGGAAACACTGAAGCTTTCTTT. Its translation is CASSLREGNTEAFF.

This clone appeared a single time. The sample holds other DNA sequences that translate to the same CDR3. The chain is built from TRBV11-3 and TRBJ2-7; D remains ambiguous. Trimming stripped 1 base from V and 3 bases from J, with 4 bases between. The germline CDR1 and CDR2 sequences are SGHNT and YENEEA. The CDR3 totals 12 residues. In DNA form, the CDR3 reads TGTGCCAGCAGCTTAGGGAGCTACGAGCAGTACGTC. This sequence encodes CASSLGSYEQYV.

This clone came up once. The chain is built from TRBV11-2 and TRBJ2-7; TRBD2 matches at 10 bases. This CDR3 has 15 residues. V shed 5 bases, J shed 5 bases, and the junction held 9 bases outside the gene matches. Germline V gene lookup returns CDR1 SGHAT and CDR2 FQNNGV. The chain's CDR3 is CASSMGLATLDEQYV. CDR3 DNA: TGTGCCAGCAGCATGGGACTAGCGACTCTCGACGAGCAGTACGTC.

The rearrangement links TRBV7-9 to TRBJ1-6; D is uncertain. The V and J ends lost 4 bases and 6 bases respectively, with 13 bases between them. This CDR3 has 15 residues. CDR1 SEHNR and CDR2 FQNEAQ come from the germline V gene (reference sequence). The CDR3 DNA follows: TGTGCCAGCAGCTACCGGGGAGAGTCTAATTCACCCCTCCACTTT. Its protein is CASSYRGESNSPLHF.

This rearrangement joins TRBV11-3 to TRBJ2-3; 16 bases are shared with TRBD2. Germline V gives CDR1 SGHNT, CDR2 YENEEA. The CDR3 contains 18 residues. V lost 1 base and J lost 5; bases outside the gene matches: 6. CDR3 sequence reads: CASSLGSGTSGRGDTQYF. The CDR3 DNA reads TGTGCCAGCAGCTTAGGATCCGGGACTAGCGGGAGGGGAGATACGCAGTATTTT.

V usage is TRBV18 and J usage is TRBJ1-6, with D perhaps matching TRBD1 (5 bases). CDR1 is KGHSH and CDR2 is LQKENI in the germline V gene. V was clipped by 3 bases and J by 10 bases, with 10 bases between them. The CDR3 consists of 13 residues. The CDR3, as DNA: TGTGCCAGCTCACCCGGCGGGGACTCACCCCTCCACTTT. Translation gives CASSPGGDSPLHF.

The rearrangement uses TRBV25-1 and TRBJ1-4; perhaps TRBD1 as D (5 bases). V lost 0 bases, J lost 7 bases, and 12 bases lay in between. This CDR3 has 15 residues. Germline V gene lookup returns CDR1 MGHDK and CDR2 SYGVNS. The CDR3 region is CASSEYGREGEKLFF. CDR3 DNA sequence: TGTGCCAGCAGTGAATATGGCAGGGAAGGTGAAAAACTGTTTTTT.

V gene TRBV9 combines with J gene TRBJ1-1; no definite D call. This CDR3 region has 14 residues. Trimming took off 0 bases at V and 4 bases at J, with 10 bases between the two ends. Germline V gene sequence: CDR1 SGDLS, CDR2 YYNGEE. CDR3 loop: CASSVAGLGTEAFF. In DNA, the CDR3 is TGTGCCAGCAGCGTAGCAGGTTTGGGCACTGAAGCTTTCTTT.

The chain has TRBV6-5 and TRBJ2-7; 9 bases match TRBD1. Germline V CDR1 and CDR2: MNHEY, SVGAGI. The CDR3 runs 15 residues. The V gene end was trimmed by 0 bases and the J gene end by 3 bases; junction bases not matched to a gene: 3. The CDR3 sequence is CASSYSGTGNYEQYF. In DNA form, the CDR3 reads TGTGCCAGCAGTTACTCCGGGACAGGGAACTACGAGCAGTACTTC.

The chain uses TRBV4-1 and TRBJ2-3; 9 bases agree with TRBD2. The J segment lost 2 bases and the V segment lost 3 bases, leaving 9 bases of the junction unmatched. Germline lookup yields CDR1 MGHRA and CDR2 YSYEKL. The CDR3 sequence is 17 residues long. CDR3: CASSHLAGGGATDTQYF. CDR3 nucleotides: TGCGCCAGCAGCCACCTGGCGGGAGGGGGGGCCACAGATACGCAGTATTTT.

This chain uses TRBV18 with TRBJ1-2; tentative D call: TRBD1 (5 bases). Germline values: CDR1 KGHSH, CDR2 LQKENI. CDR3 length: 15 residues. V lost 0 bases, J lost 7 bases, and 15 bases lay in between. CDR3 residues: CASSPPSQGTLGYTF. The CDR3 region has the DNA TGTGCCAGCTCACCACCGTCGCAGGGAACTCTTGGCTACACCTTC.

The rearrangement joins TRBV21-1 to TRBJ1-2. TRBV21-1 is a documented pseudogene. This CDR3 spans 14 amino acids. CDR3 coding DNA: TGTGCCAGCAGGCAAAGCCGGGTGGGCTATGGCTACACCTTC. It yields the protein CASRQSRVGYGYTF.

This chain links TRBV7-2 with TRBJ1-3; D remains unclear. Trimming took off 6 bases at V and 10 bases at J, with 13 bases between the two ends. CDR3 length: 12 residues. In germline, CDR1 is SGHTA, CDR2 FQGNSA. CDR3 coding DNA: TGTGCCAGCAGTCCCCAGAGGAATACCATATATTTT. It is translated as CASSPQRNTIYF.